These 18 T cell receptor beta chains share one sample of origin, sequenced in a study of blood T cells in healthy people across ages. The use of a sample-barcoded 5' primer and a J-beta primer mix characterized a second PCR of roughly 7 to 11 cycles. From the 5' RACE reads, TCRdb called clonotypes with MiXCR, one entry per CDR3 protein. Here the sample spans about 640,000 distinct CDR3 sequences, approximately 59% being singletons. The sequencing input was blood. These TCRs come from a man aged 55-75 years in good health.

This clonotype was seen a handful of times. The chain couples TRBV20-1 to TRBJ2-3; 10 bases map to TRBD2. Trimming cost V 0 bases and J 12 bases; bases outside gene matches: 15. CDR1 and CDR2 (germline): DFQATT, SNEGSKA (reference sequence). The length of the CDR3 is 16 residues. The CDR3 spells CSARDSIAGGPTLQYF. Here the CDR3 DNA reads TGCAGTGCTAGAGATAGTATAGCGGGGGGACCTACCCTTCAGTATTTT.

The V and J genes are TRBV2 and TRBJ2-4; the D gene is possibly TRBD2 (6 bases). V gave up 6 bases and J gave up 0 bases, with 12 bases separating them. The CDR3 has 15 amino acids. Germline-derived CDR1 and CDR2 are SNHLY and FYNNEI. The CDR3: CASRGTELAKNIQYF. Here the CDR3 DNA reads TGTGCCAGCAGGGGGACTGAACTAGCCAAAAACATTCAGTACTTC.

The CDR3 spells CASSYDRGLRTEAFF. CDR3 nucleotides: TGTGCCAGCAGTTACGACAGGGGGCTAAGAACTGAAGCTTTCTTT. The genes are TRBV6-5 and TRBJ1-1; 10 bases line up with TRBD1. This CDR3 region has 15 residues. V shed 2 bases and J 5 bases; nucleotides not matched to a gene: 5. The germline gives CDR1 MNHEY, CDR2 SVGAGI.

V is TRBV18 and J is TRBJ1-1, with D perhaps matching TRBD1 (6 bases). The length of the CDR3 is 15 residues. The V end was cut by 4 bases, the J end by 5 bases, with 17 bases between. Germline V CDR1 and CDR2: KGHSH, LQKENI. The CDR3 coding sequence is TGTGCCAGCTCACTAGGGAATGGGGGCAAGACTGAAGCTTTCTTT. Encoded protein: CASSLGNGGKTEAFF.

The chain carries TRBV5-6 and TRBJ2-5; 12 bases map to TRBD1. Germline V gene data show CDR1 as SGHDT and CDR2 as YYEEEE. V was pared by 2 bases and J by 5 bases, with 7 bases of the junction left unmatched. The CDR3 sequence is 16 residues long. As DNA, the CDR3 is TGTGCCAGCAGCTTTGCCATGGGGACAGGGGGCGAGACCCAGTACTTC. Its translation is CASSFAMGTGGETQYF.

The CDR3 here is CASSLVGRTQYF. The CDR3 nucleotides are TGTGCCAGCAGCTTAGTAGGGCGGACCCAGTACTTC. The chain combines TRBV13 with TRBJ2-5; D gene unclear. Germline CDR1 and CDR2: PRHDT and FYEKMQ (reference sequence). This CDR3 spans 12 amino acids. Trimming left V 1 base short and J 7 bases short, with 7 bases between.

This clonotype has only one observation. V gene TRBV20-1 combines with J gene TRBJ2-3; TRBD2 matches at 13 bases. Germline V gene lookup returns CDR1 DFQATT and CDR2 SNEGSKA (reference sequence). CDR3 length: 15 amino acids. The ends lost 5 bases at V and 6 bases at J; junction bases unmatched: 8. As DNA, the CDR3 is TGCAGTGCTGCGGGACTAGCGGGGTTCTCGGATACGCAGTATTTT. Translating it yields CSAAGLAGFSDTQYF.

A few counts support this clonotype. The gene calls are TRBV5-6 and TRBJ2-6; D is ambiguous. With 3 bases removed from V and 1 base from J, the gap between germline ends came to 8 bases. The CDR3 is made up of 15 amino acids. Germline V gene data show CDR1 as SGHDT and CDR2 as YYEEEE. The CDR3 protein is CASSYKASGANVLTF. CDR3 DNA sequence: TGTGCCAGCAGCTATAAAGCGTCTGGGGCCAACGTCCTGACTTTC.

There are a few counts of this clonotype. V usage is TRBV7-6 and J usage is TRBJ2-6, with D uncertain. The CDR3 consists of 16 residues. In germline, CDR1 is SGHVS, CDR2 FNYEAQ. V shed 5 bases and J shed 0 bases, with 11 bases lying between them. The CDR3 loop reads CASSTAAFSGANVLTF. CDR3 nucleotide sequence: TGTGCCAGCAGCACCGCAGCTTTCTCTGGGGCCAACGTCCTGACTTTC.

This chain uses TRBV28 with TRBJ2-5; a weak D match, TRBD2 (5 bases). Germline V gene sequence: CDR1 MDHEN, CDR2 SYDVKM. V lost 7 bases to trimming and J lost 2 bases, with 11 bases between them. This CDR3 comprises 13 residues. In nucleotides, the CDR3 is TGTGCCAGCAACGAGGGTGGACAAGAGACCCAGTACTTC. Residues: CASNEGGQETQYF.

This clonotype has only a few counts. The J gene is TRBJ2-5, the V gene TRBV10-3; D is perhaps TRBD1 (6 bases). V was shortened by 7 bases and J by 2 bases, with 17 bases between the two germline ends. Germline CDR1 reads ENHRY; CDR2 reads SYGVKD. The length of the CDR3 is 15 residues. DNA for the CDR3: TGTGCCATCACCTCAGGGGTTTCGGGGCAAGAGACCCAGTACTTC. Residues: CAITSGVSGQETQYF.

This clonotype has just one count. V is TRBV4-2 and J is TRBJ2-1; D is unresolved. The V gene's germline CDR1 is LGHNA and CDR2 YNFKEQ. V was clipped by 0 bases and J by 2 bases, with 14 bases between them. The length of the CDR3 is 17 residues. For the CDR3, the DNA is TGTGCCAGCAGCCAAGATCGTCGGGCAGCTACCTACAATGAGCAGTTCTTC. It encodes CASSQDRRAATYNEQFF.

This chain connects TRBV3-1 to TRBJ1-5, with 9 bases fitting TRBD1. The CDR3 sequence is 17 residues long. V lost 4 bases, J lost 2 bases, and 9 bases stayed unmatched. Germline-derived CDR1 and CDR2 are LGHDT and YNNKEL (reference sequence). CDR3 loop: CASSLWTGENRNQPQHF. The CDR3 DNA is TGTGCCAGCAGCCTATGGACAGGGGAGAATCGCAATCAGCCCCAGCATTTT.

The chain is built from TRBV6-1 and TRBJ2-6; unclear D gene. The CDR3 is made up of 16 amino acids. V lost 4 bases to trimming and J lost 1 base, with 11 bases between them. The germline V gene has CDR1 MNHNS and CDR2 SASEGT. For the CDR3, the DNA is TGTGCCAGCAGTGGAGTCGGGCGATCTGGGGCCAACGTCCTGACTTTC. Residues: CASSGVGRSGANVLTF.

V is TRBV3-1 and J is TRBJ2-7; the D is unclear. This CDR3 is 13 amino acids long. Per the germline V gene, CDR1 is LGHDT and CDR2 is YNNKEL (reference sequence). The ends were cut back, 2 bases at V and 1 base at J, with 6 bases in the middle. CDR3 DNA: TGTGCCAGCAGCCAAAGAAGTTCCTACGAGCAGTACTTC. Amino acids: CASSQRSSYEQYF.

This clonotype was observed once. The chain couples TRBV3-1 to TRBJ2-6; D gene ambiguous. This CDR3 region has 16 residues. Germline lookup yields CDR1 LGHDT and CDR2 YNNKEL (reference sequence). The germline V and J ends were trimmed by 0 bases and 2 bases, with 8 bases remaining between them. This CDR3 reads CASSQDLGAGANVLTF. The CDR3 DNA reads TGTGCCAGCAGCCAAGACCTGGGCGCTGGGGCCAACGTCCTGACTTTC.

This chain joins TRBV5-1 and TRBJ2-7; D may be TRBD1 (5 bases). Trimming shortened V by 0 bases and J by 3 bases, and 13 bases separated the two germline ends. CDR1 is SGHRS, CDR2 YFSETQ, per germline. CDR3 length: 15 amino acids. The CDR3 protein is CASSLGDSTNYEQYF. The CDR3 DNA reads as TGCGCCAGCAGCTTGGGTGACAGCACCAACTACGAGCAGTACTTC.

This clonotype occurred a few times. The chain is built from TRBV10-3 and TRBJ1-2; 8 positions agree with TRBD1. From germline, CDR1 is ENHRY and CDR2 SYGVKD. CDR3 size: 15 residues. After removal of 3 bases from V and 8 bases from J, the junction contained 11 bases not matched to a gene. DNA for the CDR3: TGTGCCATCAGTGAAACGGGACAGGAAAGCCGCGGCTACACCTTC. Residues: CAISETGQESRGYTF.